This TCR beta chain was recorded in a study of shared clonotypes between healthy human individuals. Looking at the study overall: Used for every donor were three CD4 naive, three CD4 memory, two CD8 naive and one CD8 memory plate. Study results and limitations: A handful of donors showed sharing of approximately 5% of naive CD4 clonotypes.

All donors were Caucasian adults living in Nashville, Tennessee. Subsets obtained from CD4+ cells comprised CD45RA+ naive and CD45RA-negative memory cells. Concerning this clone itself: Its target is unknown.

Using immunoSEQ multiplex PCR, the repertoire was profiled, and TCRdb retains in-frame clones only, with some absent. Here the sample spans around 1.1 million clones, around 82% being singletons. This CDR3 comprises 15 residues. Unmatched junction bases numbered 6, after V lost 5 bases and J lost 0 bases. Germline V lookup: CDR1 MDHEN, CDR2 SYDVKM. The clonotype originates from a man between 18 and 35 years old in good health. Some clones in this sample may be carry-over from other donors' samples. The V and J genes are TRBV28 and TRBJ1-1; 7 positions match TRBD1. The sequencing input was memory CD4+ T cells from PBMCs. Subset in this sample: CD45RA-negative fraction. CDR3 nucleotides: TGTGCCAGCAGTCCCATCGACAGGGTGAACACTGAAGCTTTCTTT. Translation gives CASSPIDRVNTEAFF.